The clone carrying this T cell receptor (beta chain) was found a few times. Antigen specificity is unknown. The sample is drawn from a study of CD8 T cells in ankylosing spondylitis. Notes on the study in general: For ankylosing spondylitis blood, a TCR beta motif of eight or nine highly homologous variants appeared characteristic. Reactive arthritis synovial fluid and blood were previously reported to contain some motif variants. Clones linked to disease were reported to show significant enrichment in matched ankylosing spondylitis synovial fluid. Disease-linked clones displayed a CD8+ phenotype and appeared relatively rarely in peripheral blood.

Quantitative barcoded 5'-RACE was used to prepare TCR beta libraries. TCRdb itself ran the 5' RACE reads through MiXCR, one entry per CDR3 protein. In the table there are under 950,000 distinct CDR3 sequences, under 20% of which are singletons. Germline loops: CDR1 MNHEY, CDR2 SMNVEV (reference sequence). V was pared by 2 bases and J by 6 bases, with 12 bases between. There are 14 residues in the CDR3. Input material: blood, either unsorted or a sorted T cell fraction (not recorded which). The sequence was collected from a male donor with ankylosing spondylitis. This rearrangement joins TRBV27 to TRBJ2-3, with D possibly being TRBD2 (6 bases). CDR3 in DNA: TGTGCCAGCAGTTTAGGGACTGGGTTTGATACGCAGTATTTT. This translates into CASSLGTGFDTQYF.